This is a list of T cell receptor beta chains from one sample in a study of cytomegalovirus exposure and HLA in healthy donors. Profiling relied on immunoSEQ multiplex PCR, and the TCRdb table lists in-frame clones only, not all of them. The sample lists 110,000 to 150,000 clones; about 87% were seen once. The sequencing input was PBMCs. These receptors came from a young woman in good health and CMV-seropositive. The CDR3 runs from the conserved cysteine through the conserved F or W. Each record gives: CDR3 DNA, CDR3 protein, J gene, V gene, D gene, clone size. D genes are given only for firm matches. Size is stated for part of the rows, as once, few or many counts, or as a class when the clone is expanded.

TGTGCCAGCAGCTTAATGACTAGCGGGAGAACCGGGGAGCTGTTTTTT,CASSLMTSGRTGELFF,TRBJ2-2,TRBV13,TRBD2,-
TGTGCCACCAGCAGAGTGAGGACAGGGCAAGAGCCCCAGCATTTT,CATSRVRTGQEPQHF,TRBJ1-5,TRBV15,TRBD1,-
TGTGCCAGCAGTTACCCCCAGGGGAGGAACACCGGGGAGCTGTTTTTT,CASSYPQGRNTGELFF,TRBJ2-2,TRBV6-6,-,-
TGTGCCAGCAGCCCCGTAGTCGGGGAGACCCAGTACTTC,CASSPVVGETQYF,TRBJ2-5,TRBV6-1,-,-
TGTGCCAGCAGCTTCGGCCGGGTCTACGAGCAGTACTTC,CASSFGRVYEQYF,TRBJ2-7,TRBV7-8,-,few
TGTGCCAGCAGTCCTGGCGACTTCTACAATGAGCAGTTCTTC,CASSPGDFYNEQFF,TRBJ2-1,TRBV28,-,-
TGTGCCAGCAGCTTGGCGGGGGGCCGGCCAGATACGCAGTATTTT,CASSLAGGRPDTQYF,TRBJ2-3,TRBV5-4,-,-
TGCAGCGTTGGGCGGCAGGGGTATGAAAAACTGTTTTTT,CSVGRQGYEKLFF,TRBJ1-4,TRBV29-1,-,-
TGTGCCAGCAGCCTGACTAGCGGGAGGGCCTACGAGCAGTACTTC,CASSLTSGRAYEQYF,TRBJ2-7,TRBV7-9,TRBD2,few
TGTGCCAGCAGTTCTGGCCCTTTAAATTCACCCCTCCACTTT,CASSSGPLNSPLHF,TRBJ1-6,TRBV6-5,-,-
TGCGCCAGCAGAATGACAGGCCCGAGTCAAGAGACCCAGTACTTC,CASRMTGPSQETQYF,TRBJ2-5,TRBV5-1,-,-
TGTGCCAGCAGTTTCTTTAGCAATAGCAATCAGCCCCAGCATTTT,CASSFFSNSNQPQHF,TRBJ1-5,TRBV27,-,-
TGTGCCCCCCCCCTCACAGATACGCAGTATTTT,CAPPLTDTQYF,TRBJ2-3,TRBV30,-,-
TGCAGCTATGAGGAGGGTGCCACAGATACGCAGTATTTT,CSYEEGATDTQYF,TRBJ2-3,TRBV29-1,-,-
TGTGCCAGCAGCGCGTATGGACTAGCGGGAGGCATCTTGGGGACCGGGGAGCTGTTTTTT,CASSAYGLAGGILGTGELFF,TRBJ2-2,TRBV27,TRBD2,once
TGTGCCAGCAGCCAATCACGGGGGGCGAGCGGGGAGCTGTTTTTT,CASSQSRGASGELFF,TRBJ2-2,TRBV4-2,-,-
TGTGCCAGCAGCCCCCAACGGTATTCAGGGGAGCTGTTTTTT,CASSPQRYSGELFF,TRBJ2-2,TRBV11-2,-,few
TGTGCCAGCAGCCAACCACTAGCGGGGTTTGAGACCCAGTACTTC,CASSQPLAGFETQYF,TRBJ2-5,TRBV14,TRBD2,-
TGTGCCAGCTCACCTATGGACAGGGGCGAGACCCAGTACTTC,CASSPMDRGETQYF,TRBJ2-5,TRBV18,TRBD1,once
TGTGCCAGCAGGAAACAGGGGGCAATGACCGGGGAGCTGTTTTTT,CASRKQGAMTGELFF,TRBJ2-2,TRBV5-6,TRBD1,-
TGCAGCGTTTCGACAGCTGCGAGTGTCCTCTATGGCTACACCTTC,CSVSTAASVLYGYTF,TRBJ1-2,TRBV29-1,-,-
TGTGCCAGCAGCCTTCCCCGGACCGGGGAGCTGTTTTTT,CASSLPRTGELFF,TRBJ2-2,TRBV4-2,-,-
TGTGCCAGCACCCCCGGGTACACCGGGGAGCTGTTTTTT,CASTPGYTGELFF,TRBJ2-2,TRBV6-5,-,few
TGTGCCAGCAGCGTTTCCCTGGAGGGGGAGCTGTTTTTT,CASSVSLEGELFF,TRBJ2-2,TRBV9,-,-
TGTGCCAGCACCTCCGGGACAGGGGTAGATACGCAGTATTTT,CASTSGTGVDTQYF,TRBJ2-3,TRBV9,TRBD1,once
TGTGCTAGTGGTTTGGTACTTGGTCGGTACACCGGGGAGCTGTTTTTT,CASGLVLGRYTGELFF,TRBJ2-2,TRBV12-5,-,-
TGTGCAAGTCGCCCCTCTAGTTCCCACAATGAGCAGTTCTTC,CASRPSSSHNEQFF,TRBJ2-1,TRBV12-2,-,-
TGTGCCAGCAGCTTGATTGGACAGCATAACTATGGCTACACCTTC,CASSLIGQHNYGYTF,TRBJ1-2,TRBV5-4,-,-
TGTGCCAGCAGCTCCCCGGGTAGCGGGAGAGAGACCCAGTACTTC,CASSSPGSGRETQYF,TRBJ2-5,TRBV7-9,TRBD2,-
TGTGCCAGCAGCCACCGACAGGGTAACCAAGAGACCCAGTACTTC,CASSHRQGNQETQYF,TRBJ2-5,TRBV6-5,TRBD1,-
TGTGCCAGCAGGCGGACAGGGAACAATCAGCCCCAGCATTTT,CASRRTGNNQPQHF,TRBJ1-5,TRBV28,TRBD1,-
TGTGCCAGCAGTTTAGGGGGGGGTGCCTATGGCTACACCTTC,CASSLGGGAYGYTF,TRBJ1-2,TRBV28,-,-
TGCGCCAGCAGCCCTAACTTGAGGCTAGATACGCAGTATTTT,CASSPNLRLDTQYF,TRBJ2-3,TRBV5-1,-,once
TGCAGCGTTGGGGAACAGGGTGAGTCCCAGCATTTT,CSVGEQGESQHF,TRBJ1-5,TRBV29-1,-,-
TGTGTAACCCTACCGGGACTAGCGAATAGTGAGCAGTTCTTC,CVTLPGLANSEQFF,TRBJ2-1,TRBV27,TRBD2,-
TGTGCCAGCAGCTTCCCCGGGGAACAGGGCTGGAATGAGCAGTTCTTC,CASSFPGEQGWNEQFF,TRBJ2-1,TRBV5-6,-,-
TGCGCCAGCAGCTCGGGGCGGGAGAACTATGGCTACACCTTC,CASSSGRENYGYTF,TRBJ1-2,TRBV10-1,-,-
TGTGCCAGCAGCTTATCCCGGGAGACCCAGTACTTC,CASSLSRETQYF,TRBJ2-5,TRBV11-2,-,-
TGTGCCAGCAGAGGGGGGGTACACATTCAGTACTTC,CASRGGVHIQYF,TRBJ2-4,TRBV6-1,-,-
TGTGCCAGCAGCGTAGCTGGGGGACAGATGGCAGATACGCAGTATTTT,CASSVAGGQMADTQYF,TRBJ2-3,TRBV9,TRBD1,-
TGTGCCAGCAGCTTAGAGCGGGGTAATGAGCAGTTCTTC,CASSLERGNEQFF,TRBJ2-1,TRBV7-2,TRBD2,once
TGTGCCAGCAGTTTATATCAATCCGGGACAGTCACAGATACGCAGTATTTT,CASSLYQSGTVTDTQYF,TRBJ2-3,TRBV28,TRBD1,-
TGTGCCAGCAGCCTAATTTGGAGGACTGAAGCTTTCTTT,CASSLIWRTEAFF,TRBJ1-1,TRBV27,-,-
TGTGCCAGCAGTTTCCCACCGACATATGGCTACACCTTC,CASSFPPTYGYTF,TRBJ1-2,TRBV28,-,-
TGTGCCAGCAGCGCTCGGGGACAGGGGATCCATGGCTACACCTTC,CASSARGQGIHGYTF,TRBJ1-2,TRBV9,TRBD1,-
TGTGCCAGCAGACAAACAGGGGTCGGGACTAATGAAAAACTGTTTTTT,CASRQTGVGTNEKLFF,TRBJ1-4,TRBV27,TRBD1,once
TGTGCCAGCAGCCTGGGGGGGGAGCGGGAGGTTGAGCAGTTCTTC,CASSLGGEREVEQFF,TRBJ2-1,TRBV5-4,TRBD2,-
TGTGCCAGCAGTGTTGGGGGCGTGGGGATGAACACTGAAGCTTTCTTT,CASSVGGVGMNTEAFF,TRBJ1-1,TRBV25-1,-,-
TGTGCCAGCAGCCGCAGGCTAACTAGCGGGAGCGAGTATGAGCAGTTCTTC,CASSRRLTSGSEYEQFF,TRBJ2-1,TRBV14,TRBD2,-
TGTGCCAGCAGCGCCCTAACGACAGGGAGGAATGAAAAACTGTTTTTT,CASSALTTGRNEKLFF,TRBJ1-4,TRBV5-6,TRBD1,-
TGTGCCAGCAGTGCAGGGACTAGCACAGATACGCAGTATTTT,CASSAGTSTDTQYF,TRBJ2-3,TRBV6-4,-,few
TGCGCCAGCAGTGACTTAGCGGGGGGCACAGATACGCAGTATTTT,CASSDLAGGTDTQYF,TRBJ2-3,TRBV10-2,TRBD2,-
TGTGCCAGCAGCTTAATCGCAGGGGGCCAGCCCCAGCATTTT,CASSLIAGGQPQHF,TRBJ1-5,TRBV7-2,TRBD1,-
TGCAGCGTCGCCCGAGGGGACAGGGGGCCCTACGAGCAGTACTTC,CSVARGDRGPYEQYF,TRBJ2-7,TRBV29-1,TRBD1,-
TGTGCCAGCAGCCAAGGGGACAGGAGGAACGAGCAGTACTTC,CASSQGDRRNEQYF,TRBJ2-7,TRBV6-5,TRBD1,-
TGTGCCAGCAGCCCTCTGGGACAGTCGACCAAAAACATTCAGTACTTC,CASSPLGQSTKNIQYF,TRBJ2-4,TRBV28,TRBD1,-
TGTGCCAGCAGCTTCGGCAGGGCTGGAAACACCATATATTTT,CASSFGRAGNTIYF,TRBJ1-3,TRBV7-6,-,-
TGTGCCAGCAGCTGGGTAGCGGGAGGGACAGATACGCAGTATTTT,CASSWVAGGTDTQYF,TRBJ2-3,TRBV11-2,TRBD2,-
TGTGCCAGCACCCAGGGGGGCGAGCAGTACTTC,CASTQGGEQYF,TRBJ2-7,TRBV6-6,-,-